The 12 T cell receptor beta chains listed next were all sequenced from one sample in a study of memory CD4+ T cells and cytomegalovirus serostatus. Produced via immunoSEQ multiplex PCR; TCRdb's table is partial and in-frame only. In the table there are around 54,000 clones, around 82% of which are singletons. The sort gate was single viable CD3+CD4+CD8-CD45RO+ cells for memory CD4+ T cells. The sequencing sample was made of memory CD4+ T cells from blood. These receptors were obtained from an adult in good health and CMV-seronegative.

The chain joins TRBV6-6 to TRBJ1-1; maybe TRBD1 (5 bases). V was shortened by 4 bases and J by 4 bases, with 10 bases between the two germline ends. The germline V gene has CDR1 MNHNY and CDR2 SVGAGI (reference sequence). This CDR3 has 13 amino acids. The CDR3 DNA follows: TGTGCCAGCAGTTGGGAGGGGCGCACTGAAGCTTTCTTT. Its translation: CASSWEGRTEAFF.

The V call is TRBV27, the J call TRBJ2-7, with 7 bases identical to TRBD1. The CDR3 spans 17 residues. CDR1 and CDR2 from the germline V gene are MNHEY and SMNVEV (reference sequence). J lost 3 bases, V lost 5 bases, and 16 bases had no gene match. The CDR3 coding sequence is TGTGCCAGCAGTGCGCGGGCGAGTTACAGGGGAAACTACGAGCAGTACTTC. This gives the protein CASSARASYRGNYEQYF.

The CDR3 nucleotides are TGTGCCAGTAGTATCCGCGGGGTGGGGATGGACACTGAAGCTTTCTTT. Its translation is CASSIRGVGMDTEAFF. The V call is TRBV19, the J call TRBJ1-1, with no clear D. Germline values: CDR1 LNHDA, CDR2 SQIVND (reference sequence). Trimming shortened V by 3 bases and J by 3 bases, and 17 bases separated the two germline ends. This CDR3 comprises 16 residues.

The CDR3 here is CATSRERASYEQFF. CDR3 DNA sequence: TGTGCCACCAGCAGAGAGCGGGCTAGTTATGAGCAGTTCTTC. The chain is built from TRBV15 and TRBJ2-1; a possible D gene is TRBD2 (5 bases). CDR1 and CDR2 (germline): LNHNV, YYDKDF (reference sequence). CDR3 length equals 14 residues. The germline V and J ends were trimmed by 0 bases and 8 bases, with 11 bases remaining between them.

Only one count was recorded for this clone. This chain connects TRBV6-1 to TRBJ1-4, with a possible D match to TRBD1 (6 bases). CDR1 MNHNS and CDR2 SASEGT come from the germline V gene. The CDR3 length is 13 residues. Between the trimmed V and J ends, which lost 1 base and 8 bases, there was a span of 8 bases. CDR3 residues: CASSEGRGEKLFF. CDR3 nucleotide sequence: TGTGCCAGCAGTGAAGGGAGGGGGGAAAAACTGTTTTTT.

On this clone: The junction departs from the called germline gene at one end, perhaps through a read error. The gene calls are TRBV19 and TRBJ1-1; TRBD1 agrees at 8 bases. The CDR3 has 13 residues. Germline CDR1 reads LNHDA; CDR2 reads SQIVND (reference sequence). The CDR3 DNA reads TGTGCCAGTAGTCTAGACAGGGGACTAGAAGCTTTCTTT. It translates to CASSLDRGLEAFF.

This chain connects TRBV5-1 to TRBJ2-2; D possibly corresponds to TRBD1 (6 bases). Trimming stripped 1 base from V and 1 base from J, with 8 bases between. CDR3 length: 15 residues. The germline CDR1 and CDR2 sequences are SGHRS and YFSETQ. CDR3 sequence: CASSLIQGNTGELFF. The CDR3 DNA reads TGCGCCAGCAGCTTGATACAGGGGAACACCGGGGAGCTGTTTTTT.

The sample holds a few counts of this clone. The chain employs TRBV29-1 and TRBJ2-7, with 9 bases fitting TRBD2. The trim removed 8 bases at V and 1 base at J, leaving 3 bases unmatched. Germline loops: CDR1 SQVTM, CDR2 ANQGSEA. This CDR3 contains 12 residues. The CDR3 sequence is CSFAGGSYEQYF. The DNA for the CDR3 is TGCAGCTTTGCGGGAGGGTCCTACGAGCAGTACTTC.

The J gene is TRBJ2-2, the V gene TRBV5-6, with a tentative D call TRBD2 (6 bases). The CDR3 is made up of 16 amino acids. V lost 3 bases to trimming and J lost 0 bases, with 12 bases between them. Per the germline V gene, CDR1 is SGHDT and CDR2 is YYEEEE. Here the CDR3 reads CASSSVRLANTGELFF. CDR3 DNA sequence: TGTGCCAGCAGCTCTGTCAGACTAGCGAACACCGGGGAGCTGTTTTTT. The full variable domain, rest sourced from reference TRBV5-6 and TRBJ2-2, is DAGVTQSPTHLIKTRGQQVTLRCSPKSGHDTVSWYQQALGQGPQFIFQYYEEEERQRGNFPDRFSGHQFPNYSSELNVNALLLGDSALYLCASSSVRLANTGELFFGEGSRLTVL.

The V and J genes are TRBV30 and TRBJ2-7, with TRBD2 matching over 12 bases. The CDR3 runs to 13 residues. The germline CDR1 and CDR2 sequences are GTSNPN and SVGIG (reference sequence). CDR3 in amino acids: CATNGLAGNEQYF. The CDR3 DNA follows: TGTGCTACCAACGGACTAGCGGGAAATGAGCAGTACTTC. The variable domain in full, completed from reference TRBV30 and TRBJ2-7, reads SQTIHQWPATLVQPVGSPLSLECTVEGTSNPNLYWYRQAAGRGLQLLFYSVGIGQISSEVPQNLSASRPQDRQFILSSKKLLLSDSGFYLCATNGLAGNEQYFGPGTRLTVT.

The rearrangement uses TRBV11-1 and TRBJ2-1, with 10 nucleotides matching TRBD2. Trimming cost V 6 bases and J 0 bases; bases outside gene matches: 5. The CDR3 covers 16 residues. Germline V gene data show CDR1 as SGHAT and CDR2 as FQDESV (reference sequence). For the CDR3, the DNA is TGTGCCAGCAGGTCTAGCGGGAGAGTCTCCTACAATGAGCAGTTCTTC. It specifies CASRSSGRVSYNEQFF.

The J gene is TRBJ2-6, the V gene TRBV14; TRBD2 aligns across 14 bases. The V segment lost 4 bases and the J segment 4 bases; nucleotides outside the gene matches: 21. Per the germline V gene, CDR1 is SGHDN and CDR2 is FVKESK. The CDR3 runs 23 residues. CDR3 sequence reads: CASSLLSGTAGLAGGPGANVLTF. The DNA of the CDR3 is TGTGCCAGCAGCCTACTTTCCGGGACTGCTGGACTAGCGGGAGGTCCCGGGGCCAACGTCCTGACTTTC.